This TCR beta chain appears in the sequencing data of a study of blood T cell repertoires in COVID-19. Study-level background: Collection of acute and convalescent COVID-19 samples took place in the United States, Italy and Spain. T cells, B-cell-depleted T cells, or PBMCs provided the cDNA or gDNA that served as material.

Under the authors' procedure: The authors estimated nucleated cell counts from reference gene primer amplification. Assay used: immunoSEQ multiplex PCR; TCRdb lists only in-frame clones, some missing. That table gives V, J and clone size, and the DNA gave D and trimming. The data contain roughly 400,000 clones, roughly 86% of them seen just once; the ten biggest clones take up over 2%. Patients of the Seattle cohort, enrolled during active infection, were followed longitudinally. The germline V gene has CDR1 MNHEY and CDR2 SVGAGI. The CDR3 contains 16 residues. The J segment lost 0 bases and the V segment lost 4 bases, leaving 8 bases of the junction unmatched.

The TCR originated in a woman aged 60-75 years with COVID-19, enrolled during active disease. Material for sequencing was peripheral blood. This chain uses TRBV6-5 with TRBJ2-5; TRBD2 agrees at 7 bases. The CDR3 here is CASSWSGRRYQETQYF. The CDR3 DNA reads as TGTGCCAGCAGTTGGTCCGGGAGGAGGTACCAAGAGACCCAGTACTTC.